This TCR beta chain appears in the sequencing data of a study of cytomegalovirus exposure and HLA in healthy donors. Study outcomes and limitations: Some public TCRs appeared in many individuals, while most sequences were rare.

TCRdb's table, derived via immunoSEQ multiplex PCR, lists solely in-frame clones and lacks some. In the table there are 55,000 to 85,000 clones, 94% of which are singletons. The J segment lost 5 bases and the V segment lost 5 bases, leaving 6 bases of the junction unmatched. The CDR3 consists of 13 residues. Germline assignment: CDR1 SQVTM and CDR2 ANQGSEA. Notes on this clone: The target antigen is unknown.

Among the 100 to 150 subjects of the validation cohort, separate from the roughly 600-subject first cohort, were the donors. This TCR was sampled from a woman under 30 in good health and CMV-seronegative. The specimen sequenced was PBMCs. The rearrangement links TRBV29-1 to TRBJ1-5, with 7 positions matching TRBD1. Written as DNA, the CDR3 is TGCAGCGTTACGACAGGGACCCATCAGCCCCAGCATTTT. It encodes CSVTTGTHQPQHF.